A single sample gave rise to the 5 T cell receptor beta chains below, sequenced in a study of T cell clonality in common variable immunodeficiency. Generated by immunoSEQ multiplex PCR, the TCRdb table keeps only in-frame clones and is missing some. This sample has tens of thousands of clones, each found more than once. Sequenced material: peripheral blood mononuclear cells. These receptors originate from a person between 18 and 75 years old in good health.

This clone was detected ten times or more. The CDR3 extends 3 residues past the end of the read, so its final part is completed from the germline J gene. The chain employs TRBV5-1 and TRBJ2-7, with 9 bases identical to TRBD1. The CDR3 consists of 15 residues. V was pared by 4 bases and J by 5 bases, with 10 bases of the junction left unmatched. CDR1 and CDR2 (germline): SGHRS, YFSETQ. The CDR3 protein is CASSISTGGRNEQYF. The DNA read from the CDR3 is TGCGCCAGCAGCATAAGTACAGGGGGCAGGAACGAG.

This clone was counted ten times or more. The read comes to an end 3 residues before the CDR3 does, leaving the germline J gene to fill in the end. The gene calls are TRBV2 and TRBJ1-1, with D tentatively TRBD1 (5 bases). CDR1 and CDR2 (germline): SNHLY, FYNNEI. This CDR3 spans 14 amino acids. The germline V and J ends were trimmed by 6 bases and 3 bases, with 14 bases remaining between them. Here the CDR3 reads CASRIGGSHTEAFF. The CDR3 DNA, read in part, is TGTGCCAGCAGGATCGGGGGGTCCCACACTGAA.

This clone was recorded many times. The read comes to an end 3 residues before the CDR3 does, leaving the germline J gene to fill in the end. The sample holds other DNA sequences that translate to the same CDR3. The chain carries TRBV11-2 and TRBJ1-2; 10 nucleotides align to TRBD1. CDR3 size: 14 residues. CDR1 and CDR2 (germline): SGHAT, FQNNGV. V trimming: 2 bases; J trimming: 6 bases; junction bases outside the gene matches: 3. The CDR3 sequence: CASSLRGQGHGYTF. The DNA read from the CDR3 is TGTGCCAGCAGCTTAAGGGGACAGGGGCATGGC.

This clone was observed many times. The read terminates 3 residues ahead of where the CDR3 ends, so the germline J gene completes it. The chain recombines TRBV7-3 with TRBJ2-3; 7 nucleotides line up with TRBD2. With V trimmed by 6 bases and J by 5 bases, 8 bases remained unmatched. The CDR3 totals 14 residues. Germline-derived CDR1 and CDR2 are SGHTA and FQGTGA. The part of the CDR3 DNA that was read is TGTGCCAGCAGAGTCACGGGGGGTGGAGATACG. Its protein is CASRVTGGGDT. The entire CDR3 protein reads CASRVTGGGDTQYF.

The table lists this clone with many counts. The CDR3 end lies 3 residues beyond the end of the read and is filled in from the germline J gene. V gene TRBV5-1 combines with J gene TRBJ1-2, with D hard to call. This CDR3 has 14 residues. With 0 bases removed from V and 4 bases from J, the gap between germline ends came to 10 bases. Looked up from germline, CDR1 is SGHRS and CDR2 is YFSETQ. The CDR3 reads CASSLDTGSYGYTF. The sequenced CDR3 bases are TGCGCCAGCAGCTTGGATACGGGGAGCTATGGC.